This T cell receptor (beta chain) was captured in a study of cytomegalovirus exposure and HLA in healthy donors. General study findings and limits: Accurate HLA-A and HLA-B prediction from TCR beta sequences was reported for most subjects. Among TCR beta chains, those listed as cytomegalovirus-associated numbered over 150. In an earlier analysis, in around 590 donors, most V segments appeared productive either ~90% or ~30% of the time. Researchers reported from a later analysis that most CMV-associated TCR beta chains appeared HLA-restricted.

Vbeta (60) and Jbeta (13) primers were used in the PCR. The protocol was immunoSEQ multiplex PCR, while the TCRdb copy is restricted to in-frame clones and leaves out a portion. Of about 140,000 clones detected, around 77% appear once; the ten largest clones hold approximately 4.8%. In regard to this clone: Its matching antigen is unknown.

The CDR3 is 18 residues long. Germline loops: CDR1 MGHDK, CDR2 SYGVNS. Trimming at V came to 8 bases and at J to 0 bases, leaving 13 bases not matched to a gene. Sample: PBMCs. This chain joins TRBV25-1 and TRBJ2-1; TRBD2 agrees at 10 bases. This receptor was taken from a man younger than 45 in good health. In DNA form, the CDR3 reads TGTGCCAGCTCCAACGGACTAGCGGCTATGGACTCCTACAATGAGCAGTTCTTC. Its translation: CASSNGLAAMDSYNEQFF.